This entry lists 26 T cell receptor beta chains sequenced from one sample in a study of T cell repertoires in cytomegalovirus infection. TCRdb re-derived calls from the reads in MiXCR, one entry per CDR3 protein. This table has fewer than 1,000,000 distinct CDR3 sequences, less than 40% appearing once. Their target antigens are unknown. Sequences were derived from cultured CD8+ T cells from PBMCs, sampled from culture after CMV antigen stimulation. The receptors come from a human donor in good health (CMV status not recorded). Some clones in this sample may be carry-over from other donors' samples.

In this sample, this clonotype turned up a few times. This chain uses TRBV4-3 with TRBJ2-7; D perhaps matches TRBD2 (6 bases). Germline CDR1 and CDR2: LGHNA and YSLEER. V shed 0 bases and J shed 6 bases, with 24 bases lying between them. The CDR3 runs 18 residues. The CDR3 spells CASSQEWGLDGEVSEQYV. Written as DNA, the CDR3 is TGCGCCAGCAGCCAAGAGTGGGGGTTGGACGGGGAGGTGAGCGAGCAGTACGTC.

The chain uses TRBV27 and TRBJ2-5, with D uncertain. The germline CDR1 and CDR2 sequences are MNHEY and SMNVEV (reference sequence). This CDR3 spans 13 amino acids. Trimming pared 2 bases from V and 5 bases from J, leaving 9 bases between. CDR3: CASSLVQRETQYF. For the CDR3, the DNA is TGTGCCAGCAGTTTAGTCCAGAGGGAGACCCAGTACTTC.

The rearrangement uses TRBV7-8 and TRBJ2-1, with 9 bases fitting TRBD2. This CDR3 contains 14 residues. J lost 7 bases, V lost 6 bases, and 7 bases had no gene match. The germline CDR1 and CDR2 sequences are SGHVS and FQNEAQ. For the CDR3, the DNA is TGTGCCAGCAGTGGGCTAGCGGGGAGGAATGAGCAGTTCTTC. It codes for CASSGLAGRNEQFF.

For this clonotype: At one end, the junction sequence differs from germline, possibly due to a read error. This chain joins TRBV20-1 and TRBJ2-1; 11 nucleotides match TRBD2. This CDR3 is built from 12 residues. The germline V gene has CDR1 DFQATT and CDR2 SNEGSKA (reference sequence). CDR3 loop: CRASGGPNEQFF. CDR3 bases: TGCAGAGCTAGCGGGGGGCCCAATGAGCAGTTCTTC.

Concerning this clonotype: With a much larger clone just one base away, this may be a read error. The chain is built from TRBV7-6 and TRBJ2-5; D might be TRBD1 (7 bases). Germline V gene lookup returns CDR1 SGHVS and CDR2 FNYEAQ. The CDR3 covers 14 residues. The CDR3 sequence is CTSSQGGGQETQYF. The CDR3, as DNA: TGTACCAGCAGTCAGGGGGGAGGCCAAGAGACCCAGTACTTC.

There are many counts of this clonotype. The chain carries TRBV7-6 and TRBJ2-3; D is unresolved. In germline, CDR1 is SGHVS, CDR2 FNYEAQ. The CDR3 runs 11 residues. Trimming stripped 8 bases from V and 4 bases from J, with 7 bases between. The CDR3 is CASGESDTQYF. In DNA, the CDR3 is TGTGCCAGCGGGGAATCAGATACGCAGTATTTT.

A remark on this clonotype: Mismatch with germline at one junction end may stem from a read error. V and J are TRBV6-2 or TRBV6-3 and TRBJ1-5; 7 bases agree with TRBD1. Per germline, CDR1 MNHEY and CDR2 SVGEGT. This CDR3 is built from 13 residues. The CDR3 bases are TGTGCCAGCAGTTACCCCCTAACAGGGGAGACCTATTTT. Translated: CASSYPLTGETYF.

In its sample, this clonotype was seen many times. The chain is built from TRBV4-1 and TRBJ2-1; D is uncertain. Per the germline V gene, CDR1 is MGHRA and CDR2 is YSYEKL. The length of the CDR3 is 15 residues. Trimming stripped 4 bases from V and 7 bases from J, with 17 bases between. The CDR3 coding sequence is TGCGCCAGCAGCCCTATGGTCGATCCGAGGAATGAGCAGTTCTTC. It yields the protein CASSPMVDPRNEQFF.

This clonotype has just a few counts. The chain joins TRBV7-3 to TRBJ2-3, with D possibly being TRBD2 (6 bases). Between the trimmed V and J ends, which lost 3 bases and 2 bases, there was a span of 12 bases. Germline values: CDR1 SGHTA, CDR2 FQGTGA. The CDR3 has 15 residues. This CDR3 is CASSFSGSNTDTQYF. The CDR3, as DNA: TGTGCCAGCAGCTTCTCCGGGAGTAACACAGATACGCAGTATTTT.

The chain recombines TRBV4-3 with TRBJ1-1; D not resolved. CDR3 size: 15 residues. Trimming removed 1 base from V and 1 base from J, with 10 bases in between. From germline, CDR1 is LGHNA and CDR2 YSLEER. The CDR3 is CASSQGRGPNTEAFF. DNA for the CDR3: TGCGCCAGCAGCCAAGGCAGAGGCCCGAACACTGAAGCTTTCTTT.

This clonotype has more than one count but fewer than ten. The CDR3 here is CASGGTSGTTGELFF. The CDR3 DNA reads as TGTGCCAGCGGTGGTACTAGCGGGACTACCGGGGAGCTGTTTTTT. The genes are TRBV7-9 and TRBJ2-2; 10 nucleotides agree with TRBD2. CDR3 size: 15 residues. Germline CDR1 is SEHNR and CDR2 is FQNEAQ (reference sequence). Trimming at V came to 8 bases and at J to 5 bases, leaving 8 bases not matched to a gene.

V usage is TRBV20-1 and J usage is TRBJ2-5, with 9 bases fitting TRBD1. Germline assignment: CDR1 DFQATT and CDR2 SNEGSKA (reference sequence). The ends lost 3 bases at V and 7 bases at J; junction bases unmatched: 15. The CDR3 extends over 16 amino acids. For the CDR3, the DNA is TGCAGTGCTAGTGATGGCCGGGACAGGGTTCCTCGGACCCAGTACTTC. Protein sequence: CSASDGRDRVPRTQYF.

This clonotype turned up a few times. This chain joins TRBV7-9 and TRBJ2-1; no clear D. In germline, CDR1 is SEHNR, CDR2 FQNEAQ (reference sequence). CDR3 length: 16 amino acids. The V and J ends lost 3 bases and 8 bases respectively, with 20 bases between them. The CDR3 bases are TGTGCCAGCAGCTTCGGATCGGTAGCCGCCGGCGATGAGCAGTTCTTC. Its protein product is CASSFGSVAAGDEQFF.

This chain uses TRBV6-1 with TRBJ2-7; D is unclear. The V end lost 6 bases, the J end lost 0 bases, and 9 bases lay between the germline ends. The germline V gene encodes CDR1 MNHNS and CDR2 SASEGT. The CDR3 spans 13 residues. CDR3 region: CASRAGPSYEQYV. Here the CDR3 DNA reads TGTGCCAGCAGGGCCGGGCCCTCCTACGAGCAGTACGTC.

This clonotype turned up a few times. The chain couples TRBV6-1 to TRBJ1-1, with D unclear. The germline V and J ends were trimmed by 0 bases and 6 bases, with 11 bases remaining between them. Germline V lookup: CDR1 MNHNS, CDR2 SASEGT. The CDR3 sequence is 14 residues long. CDR3 residues: CASSEARGWAEAFF. CDR3 DNA: TGTGCCAGCAGTGAAGCCCGGGGATGGGCTGAAGCTTTCTTT.

J is TRBJ1-4 and V is TRBV27; D is unclear. V lost 7 bases to trimming and J lost 8 bases, with 17 bases between them. The CDR3 is 14 amino acids. Germline CDR1 reads MNHEY; CDR2 reads SMNVEV (reference sequence). CDR3 in DNA: TGTGCCAGCACCGAGGGTCTTTTTTTGGAAAAACTGTTTTTT. It codes for CASTEGLFLEKLFF.

The chain is built from TRBV19 and TRBJ2-3; tentatively, D is TRBD2 (6 bases). Deletions cut 1 base from V and 2 bases from J, with 10 bases between. There are 15 residues in the CDR3. Germline values: CDR1 LNHDA, CDR2 SQIVND (reference sequence). This chain's CDR3 is CASSIAAGFTDTQYF. Written as DNA, the CDR3 is TGTGCCAGTAGTATAGCGGCGGGGTTCACAGATACGCAGTATTTT.

The chain couples TRBV2 to TRBJ2-7; a possible D gene is TRBD1 (6 bases). The CDR3 is made up of 14 amino acids. CDR1 and CDR2 from the germline V gene are SNHLY and FYNNEI. Trimming cost V 6 bases and J 6 bases, with 18 bases left between them. DNA for the CDR3: TGTGCCAGCAGGGGGACAACCCAGTCGGGCGAGCAGTACTTC. Translation: CASRGTTQSGEQYF.

This sequence joins TRBV19 and TRBJ2-7; D perhaps matches TRBD2 (6 bases). The CDR3 loop spans 14 amino acids. With 3 bases removed from V and 0 bases from J, the gap between germline ends came to 9 bases. In germline, CDR1 is LNHDA, CDR2 SQIVND (reference sequence). CDR3 sequence reads: CASSILGSSYEQYF. The CDR3 DNA is TGTGCCAGTAGTATCCTCGGGAGCTCCTACGAGCAGTACTTC.

The gene calls are TRBV27 and TRBJ1-6, with 10 bases matching TRBD1. There are 14 residues in the CDR3. The germline V gene has CDR1 MNHEY and CDR2 SMNVEV (reference sequence). After removal of 8 bases from V and 10 bases from J, the junction contained 8 bases not matched to a gene. Here the CDR3 reads CASRPGQGQSPLHF. CDR3 DNA: TGTGCCAGCCGCCCGGGACAGGGGCAATCACCCCTCCACTTT.

The genes are TRBV19 and TRBJ1-6; the D gene is possibly TRBD1 (6 bases). Per germline, CDR1 LNHDA and CDR2 SQIVND (reference sequence). The CDR3 loop spans 15 amino acids. Trimming removed 5 bases from V and 7 bases from J, with 15 bases in between. CDR3: CASSASGAGNSPLHF. CDR3 DNA: TGTGCCAGTAGTGCTTCAGGGGCAGGAAATTCACCCCTCCACTTT.

The chain carries TRBV20-1 and TRBJ1-2; 7 positions match TRBD1. In germline, CDR1 is DFQATT, CDR2 SNEGSKA (reference sequence). The CDR3 sequence is 14 residues long. V dropped 0 bases and J dropped 6; count of bases not matched to a gene: 7. The CDR3 loop reads CSARDRGQRNGYTF. Written as DNA, the CDR3 is TGCAGTGCTAGAGATCGGGGACAGCGAAATGGCTACACCTTC.

V gene TRBV6-1 combines with J gene TRBJ1-5, with TRBD1 identical over 7 bases. CDR1 is MNHNS, CDR2 SASEGT, per germline. This CDR3 has 15 residues. The ends lost 6 bases at V and 2 bases at J; junction bases unmatched: 7. CDR3 sequence (DNA): TGTGCCAGCAGAACGGACCAGGGGGGCAATCAGCCCCAGCATTTT. Encoded protein: CASRTDQGGNQPQHF.

The genes are TRBV19 and TRBJ2-2; D possibly corresponds to TRBD2 (6 bases). The CDR3 length is 13 residues. Trimming pared 10 bases from V and 5 bases from J, leaving 14 bases between. Per the germline V gene, CDR1 is LNHDA and CDR2 is SQIVND (reference sequence). Here the CDR3 reads CANTLGGTGELFF. The CDR3 nucleotides read TGTGCCAATACACTTGGGGGGACCGGGGAGCTGTTTTTT.

The genes are TRBV24-1 and TRBJ2-3, with D perhaps TRBD1 or TRBD2 (5 bases each). Germline CDR1 and CDR2: KGHDR and SFDVKD. The CDR3 covers 18 residues. V was trimmed by 5 bases and J by 1 base, leaving 21 bases between them. The CDR3 DNA reads TGTGCCACCAGTGCCCTCAAAAGTAGGGGAGCTGGCACAGATACGCAGTATTTT. The encoded protein is CATSALKSRGAGTDTQYF.

The chain links TRBV4-1 to TRBJ1-4, with D possibly TRBD1 on 6 matching bases. Trimming shortened V by 4 bases and J by 8 bases, and 14 bases separated the two germline ends. CDR1 and CDR2 from the germline V gene are MGHRA and YSYEKL. This CDR3 comprises 14 residues. The CDR3 region is CASSLPGAREKLFF. The CDR3 coding sequence is TGCGCCAGCAGCCTACCGGGGGCGAGGGAAAAACTGTTTTTT.